This TCR beta chain is from a study of response to subunit inactivated influenza vaccine. Remarks on this clonotype: The antigen is not known.

Trimming took 5 bases from V and 0 from J, leaving 11 bases between them. Germline CDR1 and CDR2: KGHSH and LQKENI. This CDR3 contains 15 residues. TCRdb ran MiXCR on the RT-PCR reads and lists one entry per CDR3 protein. This sample has about 500,000 distinct CDR3 sequences, with more than 15% found just once. General study findings and limits: That few new T cells are recruited by each seasonal influenza vaccination was the authors' suggestion.

The sequence was obtained from a man between 50 and 70 years old who received an inactivated influenza vaccine. Sample: CD4+ T cells sorted from PBMCs, taken approximately 25 months after vaccination. This sequence joins TRBV18 and TRBJ2-1; no clear D. In nucleotides, the CDR3 is TGTGCCAGCTCAACGACATTTCGCTCCTACAATGAGCAGTTCTTC. It encodes CASSTTFRSYNEQFF. The variable domain in full, with the rest retrieved from reference TRBV18 and TRBJ2-1, is NAGVMQNPRHLVRRRGQEARLRCSPMKGHSHVYWYRQLPEEGLKFMVYLQKENIIDESGMPKERFSAEFPKEGPSILRIQQVVRGDSAAYFCASSTTFRSYNEQFFGPGTRLTVL.